A selection of T cell receptor beta chains follows, all from one sample in a study of CD8 T cells in ankylosing spondylitis. TCRdb independently ran MiXCR on the 5' RACE reads; one entry per CDR3 protein. This repertoire shows around 300,000 distinct CDR3 sequences, 14% to 15% found once; its top ten account for 0.9% to 1.2%. The sample was blood, either unsorted or a sorted T cell fraction (not recorded which). The receptors shown here come from a male donor with ankylosing spondylitis or in good health (not recorded which). CDR3s include the opening cysteine and the closing phenylalanine or tryptophan. The D gene is left open where the match is weak. Only some rows state a clone size, as once, few, many or a class for expanded clones.

v_gene	abundance	d_gene	j_gene	CDR3aa	CDR3nt
TRBV11-3	few	-	TRBJ2-2	CASSLESIPDTGELFF	TGTGCCAGCAGCTTAGAGTCCATTCCCGACACCGGGGAGCTGTTTTTT
TRBV5-1	few	-	TRBJ1-1	CASSLVRGGDTEAFF	TGCGCCAGCAGCTTGGTAAGGGGGGGGGACACTGAAGCTTTCTTT
TRBV15	-	-	TRBJ1-5	CATSRGVLANNQPQHF	TGTGCCACCAGCAGAGGGGTACTAGCGAACAATCAGCCCCAGCATTTT
TRBV11-2	few	TRBD2	TRBJ2-3	CASSLVASGGGDTQYF	TGTGCCAGCAGCTTAGTGGCTAGCGGGGGAGGAGATACGCAGTATTTT
TRBV28	few	-	TRBJ2-5	CASRARQTYQETQYF	TGTGCCAGCAGGGCACGACAAACCTACCAAGAGACCCAGTACTTC
TRBV4-1	many	-	TRBJ2-1	CASSRGRYNEQFF	TGCGCCAGCAGCCGCGGACGATACAATGAGCAGTTCTTC
TRBV5-1	-	-	TRBJ2-5	CASSLVGGGGETQYF	TGCGCCAGCAGCTTGGTCGGGGGAGGTGGAGAGACCCAGTACTTC
TRBV20-1	-	TRBD2	TRBJ2-1	CSASGRGLAGLNNEQFF	TGCAGTGCGTCAGGGAGGGGACTAGCGGGCCTAAACAATGAGCAGTTCTTC
TRBV4-1	-	TRBD2	TRBJ2-7	CASSHRASGVSSYEQYF	TGCGCCAGCAGCCACCGGGCTAGCGGGGTTAGCTCCTACGAGCAGTACTTC
TRBV6-5	few	TRBD1	TRBJ2-5	CASSYPGQGARETQYF	TGTGCCAGCAGTTACCCGGGACAGGGGGCGAGGGAGACCCAGTACTTC
TRBV7-2	few	-	TRBJ2-3	CASSLGEGSWTDTQYF	TGTGCCAGCAGCTTAGGTGAGGGGTCCTGGACAGATACGCAGTATTTT
TRBV7-2	-	-	TRBJ2-2	CASSPGRWGELFF	TGTGCCAGCAGCCCGGGGAGGTGGGGTGAGCTGTTTTTT
TRBV28	-	TRBD2	TRBJ2-4	CASSLPTGGGAKNIQYF	TGTGCCAGCAGTTTACCGACTGGGGGGGGGGCCAAAAACATTCAGTACTTC
TRBV7-9	many	TRBD2	TRBJ2-2	CASSPGTSGTGELFF	TGTGCCAGCAGCCCGGGGACTAGCGGTACCGGGGAGCTGTTTTTT
TRBV7-6	-	TRBD2	TRBJ2-7	CASSLVDGLAGGPGSYEQYF	TGTGCCAGCAGCTTAGTAGACGGACTAGCGGGAGGGCCAGGGTCCTACGAGCAGTACTTC
TRBV7-2	few	TRBD2	TRBJ2-2	CASSQRLGLAGQGAGELFF	TGTGCCAGCAGCCAGCGCCTAGGACTAGCGGGACAGGGCGCCGGGGAGCTGTTTTTT
TRBV6-1	few	TRBD2	TRBJ2-3	CASLLAGGSDTQYF	TGTGCCAGCCTTCTAGCGGGAGGATCAGATACGCAGTATTTT
TRBV4-1	few	TRBD1	TRBJ2-4	CASSSLQGLFRNIQYF	TGCGCCAGCAGCTCCTTACAGGGGCTATTCAGAAACATTCAGTACTTC
TRBV6-1	-	-	TRBJ1-5	CASRVGQYPSNQPQHF	TGTGCCAGCAGAGTTGGACAGTACCCTAGCAATCAGCCCCAGCATTTT
TRBV4-1	-	TRBD2	TRBJ2-4	CASSLLAGVAKNIQYF	TGCGCCAGCAGCCTCCTAGCGGGAGTGGCCAAAAACATTCAGTACTTC
TRBV29-1	few	-	TRBJ2-2	CSVRGGSGELFF	TGCAGCGTCAGGGGTGGTAGCGGGGAGCTGTTTTTT
TRBV5-1	few	TRBD2	TRBJ2-1	CASSSKTTTGTSDSSSYNEQFF	TGCGCCAGCAGCTCAAAAACCACGACCGGGACTAGCGACTCGAGCTCCTACAATGAGCAGTTCTTC
TRBV12-3/TRBV12-4	-	-	TRBJ1-1	CASSLGQKAFF	TGTGCCAGCAGCCTTGGACAGAAAGCTTTCTTT
TRBV20-1	-	-	TRBJ2-7	CSARTGTGDTYEQYF	TGCAGTGCTAGAACCGGGACGGGGGATACCTACGAGCAGTACTTC
TRBV5-1	-	-	TRBJ2-2	CASSLEDRNTGELFF	TGCGCCAGCAGCTTGGAAGATCGTAACACCGGGGAGCTGTTTTTT
TRBV20-1	few	-	TRBJ2-7	CSAPGGVSYEQYF	TGCAGTGCCCCCGGCGGGGTTTCCTACGAGCAGTACTTC
TRBV27	-	-	TRBJ2-1	CASSLGPVGNEQFF	TGTGCCAGCAGTTTAGGTCCCGTTGGGAATGAGCAGTTCTTC
TRBV6-5	-	-	TRBJ1-2	CASSYSQGGGYGYTF	TGTGCCAGCAGTTACTCACAGGGTGGAGGCTATGGCTACACCTTC
TRBV5-1	many	TRBD2	TRBJ2-1	CASSSGLAGENEQFF	TGCGCCAGCAGCTCCGGACTAGCGGGAGAAAATGAGCAGTTCTTC